Listed below are T cell receptor beta chains from one sample, sequenced in a study of human T cells and chemical hapten exposure. TCRdb itself ran the 5' RACE reads through MiXCR, one entry per CDR3 protein. The table has 75,000 or so distinct CDR3 sequences, around 15% seen once. The source of these receptors is a female donor in good health. Both conserved end residues are part of each CDR3. Size tells how often a clone was seen (once, few, many) or the class of an expanded clone, and some rows leave it out.

>TRBV6-1|TRBJ1-5|.
CASSGARTPRRQPQHF
>TRBV5-1|TRBJ2-7|medium-sized
CASSIDRAYEQYF
>TRBV5-1|TRBJ2-1|.
CASSLDSSSYNEQFF
>TRBV27|TRBJ2-3|.
CASSFTLAGGPDTQYF
>TRBV24-1|TRBJ2-2|.
CATSIGGRTGELFF
>TRBV6-1|TRBJ1-1|few
CASRTIPGAEAFF
>TRBV5-1|TRBJ2-2|once
CASRLGSAGELFF
>TRBV7-2|TRBJ2-2|few
CASSFKGVNTGELFF
>TRBV27|TRBJ2-5|.
CASSYGGALETQYF
>TRBV5-4|TRBJ2-4|.
CASSLAAGTLAKNIQYF
>TRBV11-2|TRBJ2-3|medium-sized
CASSPRQGASTQYF
>TRBV5-5|TRBJ1-6|few
CASSLLGTGNSPLHF
>TRBV12-3/TRBV12-4|TRBJ2-1|many
CASSSQTRQGPFF
>TRBV5-1|TRBJ1-2|.
CASSPDGGVYGYTF
>TRBV7-2|TRBJ2-2|few
CASSRRPELNTGELFF
>TRBV30|TRBJ2-3|.
CVWSVYSGREADTQYF
>TRBV20-1|TRBJ2-3|few
CSATDRGSTDTQYF
>TRBV20-1|TRBJ2-3|.
CSAGKLASGTSTDTQYF
>TRBV5-6|TRBJ1-1|few
CASSPQGARGYVKAFF
>TRBV5-1|TRBJ1-6|.
CASSLSWTGGSPLRF
>TRBV29-1|TRBJ1-1|few
CSVIRLNTEAFF
>TRBV20-1|TRBJ1-6|.
CSARAPGTGLSPLHF
>TRBV4-2|TRBJ2-5|.
CASSQDTGETQYF
>TRBV27|TRBJ2-7|many
CASSSSGRALYEQYF
>TRBV21-1|TRBJ2-1|.
CASSKERTSGLNEQFF
>TRBV6-2/TRBV6-3|TRBJ2-5|few
CASNTPGRQETQYF